These 17 T cell receptor beta chains originate from one sample sequenced in a study of shared clonotypes between healthy human individuals (dated by TCRdb to the early 2020s). Receptors were amplified or captured by the immunoSEQ multiplex PCR assay. As stored in TCRdb, this immuneACCESS dataset retains in-frame rearrangements with V and J assigned. A fraction of the clones does not appear; measured against another copy, unresolved V genes explain less than half of the discrepancy, and the remainder lacks a known reason. The sample contains about 690,000 clones, 90% of them found a single time. The top ten hold 34% of the sample. The sequenced material came from memory CD8+ T cells from PBMCs. The cell subset or site label of this sample denotes: CD45RO+ cells pooled with CCR7-negative TemRA cells. The source of these receptors is a man between 18 and 29 years old in good health. Some clones in this sample may be carry-over from other donors' samples.

CDR3: CASTRGTSGRHNEQFF. The CDR3 nucleotides read TGCGCCAGCACCCGGGGGACTAGCGGGCGCCACAATGAGCAGTTCTTC. J is TRBJ2-1 and V is TRBV5-1; 12 bases line up with TRBD2. Germline CDR1 SGHRS, CDR2 YFSETQ. The junction had 9 bases not matched to a gene; V was cut back by 6 bases and J by 5 bases. This CDR3 is built from 16 residues.

V gene TRBV7-6 combines with J gene TRBJ2-1, with TRBD2 identical over 14 bases. Germline V gives CDR1 SGHVS, CDR2 FNYEAQ. After removal of 3 bases from V and 12 bases from J, the junction contained 10 bases not matched to a gene. This CDR3 contains 16 residues. The CDR3 here is CASSFGLAGGPGGQFF. The CDR3 bases are TGTGCCAGCAGCTTCGGACTAGCGGGAGGCCCAGGAGGGCAGTTCTTC.

The rearrangement joins TRBV19 to TRBJ1-1, with TRBD1 matching over 8 bases. This CDR3 region has 15 residues. V gave up 5 bases and J gave up 5 bases; unmatched junction bases: 10. The germline gives CDR1 LNHDA, CDR2 SQIVND (reference sequence). CDR3 nucleotides: TGTGCCAGTAGTGTGTCAGGGGGCGCGAGGACTGAAGCTTTCTTT. Translating gives CASSVSGGARTEAFF.

The chain combines TRBV5-6 with TRBJ2-7; no clear D gene. Trimming cost V 4 bases and J 0 bases, with 14 bases left between them. The CDR3 sequence is 15 residues long. Looked up from germline, CDR1 is SGHDT and CDR2 is YYEEEE. CDR3 region: CASSPGLVSSYEQYF. CDR3 coding DNA: TGTGCCAGCAGCCCCGGGTTAGTTAGCTCCTACGAGCAGTACTTC.

This sequence joins TRBV7-9 and TRBJ2-1; D gene uncertain. The CDR3 contains 17 residues. Trimming pared 2 bases from V and 1 base from J, leaving 15 bases between. Germline CDR1 and CDR2: SEHNR and FQNEAQ (reference sequence). The CDR3 is CASSLRFPRVSYNEQFF. CDR3 bases: TGTGCCAGCAGCTTACGTTTCCCTCGGGTGTCCTACAATGAGCAGTTCTTC. The variable domain in full, completed from reference TRBV7-9 and TRBJ2-1, reads DTGVSQNPRHKITKRGQNVTFRCDPISEHNRLYWYRQTLGQGPEFLTYFQNEAQLEKSRLLSDRFSAERPKGSFSTLEIQRTEQGDSAMYLCASSLRFPRVSYNEQFFGPGTRLTVL.

The V gene is TRBV27, the J gene TRBJ2-7, with TRBD1 identical over 7 bases. Germline CDR1 is MNHEY and CDR2 is SMNVEV (reference sequence). CDR3 length equals 15 residues. The J segment lost 2 bases and the V segment lost 3 bases, leaving 7 bases of the junction unmatched. CDR3 residues: CASSFIGTATYEQYF. In DNA, the CDR3 is TGTGCCAGCAGTTTTATTGGGACAGCCACCTACGAGCAGTACTTC.

The chain recombines TRBV6-6 with TRBJ2-7; 7 nucleotides agree with TRBD2. Unmatched junction bases numbered 1, after V lost 2 bases and J lost 6 bases. Germline V gene sequence: CDR1 MNHNY, CDR2 SVGAGI (reference sequence). The CDR3 covers 12 residues. This CDR3 is CASSYGGSEQYF. The CDR3, as DNA: TGTGCCAGCAGTTACGGCGGGAGCGAGCAGTACTTC.

The rearrangement links TRBV7-9 to TRBJ1-2, with TRBD1 matching over 7 bases. V lost 1 base and J lost 6; bases outside the gene matches: 5. The CDR3 runs to 14 residues. Germline-derived CDR1 and CDR2 are SEHNR and FQNEAQ (reference sequence). The CDR3 here is CASSLVGGADGYTF. CDR3 nucleotide sequence: TGTGCCAGCAGCTTAGTAGGGGGCGCGGATGGCTACACCTTC. Combining the CDR3 with reference TRBV7-9 and TRBJ1-2 gives the whole variable domain DTGVSQNPRHKITKRGQNVTFRCDPISEHNRLYWYRQTLGQGPEFLTYFQNEAQLEKSRLLSDRFSAERPKGSFSTLEIQRTEQGDSAMYLCASSLVGGADGYTFGSGTRLTVV.

Regarding this clone: At the DNA level, this CDR3 is encoded by other sequences in the same sample as well. The chain has TRBV9 and TRBJ2-3, with D perhaps TRBD1 (5 bases). Germline CDR1 and CDR2: SGDLS and YYNGEE. CDR3 length: 14 amino acids. The ends were cut back, 0 bases at V and 0 bases at J, with 5 bases in the middle. CDR3 residues: CASSVEGSTDTQYF. DNA for the CDR3: TGTGCCAGCAGCGTAGAGGGGAGCACAGATACGCAGTATTTT. Looking up the rest from reference TRBV9 and TRBJ2-3 gives the full variable domain: DSGVTQTPKHLITATGQRVTLRCSPRSGDLSVYWYQQSLDQGLQFLIQYYNGEERAKGNILERFSAQQFPDLHSELNLSSLELGDSALYFCASSVEGSTDTQYFGPGTRLTVL.

V is TRBV29-1 and J is TRBJ2-7; 8 positions match TRBD1. The CDR3 runs 12 residues. Germline assignment: CDR1 SQVTM and CDR2 ANQGSEA. Trimming at V came to 6 bases and at J to 3 bases, leaving 4 bases not matched to a gene. The CDR3 DNA follows: TGCAGCGTCCGACAGGGGTTCTACGAGCAGTACTTC. Translating gives CSVRQGFYEQYF.

The genes are TRBV7-3 and TRBJ2-3, with D possibly TRBD2 on 6 matching bases. CDR3 length: 15 residues. CDR1 is SGHTA and CDR2 is FQGTGA in the germline V gene. V was clipped by 3 bases and J by 0 bases, with 10 bases between them. The CDR3 protein is CASSLTRSSTDTQYF. DNA of the CDR3: TGTGCCAGCAGCTTGACTAGATCTAGCACAGATACGCAGTATTTT.

CDR3 nucleotides: TGTGCCAGCAGCTTTGGCTCCACTGAAGCTTTCTTT. This codes for CASSFGSTEAFF. The rearrangement links TRBV7-9 to TRBJ1-1; the D is unclear. Trimming removed 3 bases at V and 4 bases at J, with 6 bases between. From germline, CDR1 is SEHNR and CDR2 FQNEAQ (reference sequence). There are 12 residues in the CDR3.

The genes are TRBV7-9 and TRBJ2-5; D is undetermined. The V and J ends lost 5 bases and 7 bases respectively, with 17 bases between them. Germline V gene lookup returns CDR1 SEHNR and CDR2 FQNEAQ (reference sequence). This CDR3 region has 14 residues. The CDR3, as DNA: TGTGCCAGCAGCCCAGCTTTCTTCGATGGGACCCAGTACTTC. Translated, it gives CASSPAFFDGTQYF.

The CDR3 DNA follows: TGCGCCAGCAGCCAACACGGGACAGAGTATGGCTACACCTTC. Translating it yields CASSQHGTEYGYTF. The gene calls are TRBV4-1 and TRBJ1-2; 7 nucleotides match TRBD1. This CDR3 contains 14 residues. Germline loops: CDR1 MGHRA, CDR2 YSYEKL. The V gene end was trimmed by 2 bases and the J gene end by 5 bases; junction bases not matched to a gene: 5.

This chain links TRBV6-9 with TRBJ2-7; 7 bases map to TRBD1. From germline, CDR1 is MNHGY and CDR2 SVAAGI. The CDR3 extends over 15 amino acids. J was trimmed by 3 bases and V by 6 bases; bases with no gene match: 11. The CDR3 region is CASRRDRDEFYEQYF. The CDR3 DNA sequence: TGTGCCAGCAGGAGAGACAGGGACGAATTCTACGAGCAGTACTTC.

V gene TRBV9 combines with J gene TRBJ2-2; 11 bases match TRBD1. V shed 9 bases, J shed 5 bases, and the junction held 12 bases outside the gene matches. CDR1 and CDR2 from the germline V gene are SGDLS and YYNGEE. The CDR3 is 16 residues long. The CDR3 loop reads CATPGQGAPGTGELFF. CDR3 DNA: TGTGCCACGCCTGGACAGGGGGCGCCGGGGACCGGGGAGCTGTTTTTT.

This clone was recorded once. V is TRBV9 and J is TRBJ2-3; possibly TRBD1 for D (6 bases). The CDR3 is made up of 14 amino acids. V was cut by 4 bases and J by 5 bases, with 14 bases left in between. Germline lookup yields CDR1 SGDLS and CDR2 YYNGEE. CDR3 residues: CASSPMDSEDTQYF. The CDR3 nucleotides read TGTGCCAGCAGCCCGATGGACAGCGAAGATACGCAGTATTTT.